The source of this TCR beta chain is a study of neurological immune-mediated disorders. The sample holds many counts of this clonotype. The study built unsorted libraries from 2 million PBMCs kept at -80 C. V dropped 1 base and J dropped 5 bases, with 7 bases sitting between them. Germline lookup yields CDR1 SGHTA and CDR2 FQGNSA. The CDR3 has 13 amino acids. TCRdb processed the 5' RACE reads anew with MiXCR; each CDR3 protein has one entry. The top ten clones hold 3.1% of a sample with 55,000 to 60,000 distinct CDR3 sequences, roughly 3.2% of them seen once. Sequenced sample: PBMCs. The V call is TRBV7-2, the J call TRBJ2-3; D is unresolved. This TCR came from a woman aged 25 to 39 with multiple sclerosis. The CDR3 sequence is CASSLVTIDTQYF. The DNA of the CDR3 is TGTGCCAGCAGCTTAGTCACCATAGATACGCAGTATTTT.